This TCR beta chain is drawn from a study of blood T cell repertoires in COVID-19. The CDR3 is made up of 12 amino acids. V shed 3 bases and J shed 1 base, with 2 bases lying between them. This table comes from immunoSEQ multiplex PCR, and its TCRdb copy is limited to in-frame clones, with some not included. The data contain just under 350,000 clones, 91% of them singletons. The V gene is TRBV12-3 or TRBV12-4, the J gene TRBJ2-3; D gene ambiguous. This clonotype originated in a woman younger than 35 who had recovered from COVID-19. The sequenced sample consisted of peripheral blood. In nucleotides, the CDR3 is TGTGCCAGCAGTTTCGGCACAGATACGCAGTATTTT. Translated, it gives CASSFGTDTQYF.